This TCR beta chain was retrieved from a study of shared clonotypes between healthy human individuals. Partitioning of CD4+ cells yielded a CD45RA+ naive subset and a CD45RA-negative memory subset. Trimming left V 0 bases short and J 7 bases short, with 4 bases between. CDR3 length: 11 residues. Germline V gene sequence: CDR1 SGHKS, CDR2 YYEKEE (reference sequence). Investigators spread the genomic DNA of each subset evenly over several immunoSEQ plates. The repertoire was sequenced with immunoSEQ multiplex PCR; TCRdb's copy has only in-frame clones and lacks some. The sample holds 1,400,000 or so clones, less than 99% seen once.

The chain recombines TRBV5-5 with TRBJ2-5; D is undetermined. This receptor was taken from a man aged 30-40 years in good health. The sample was naive CD4+ T cells sorted from blood. Specified subset: CD45RA+ positively selected. CDR3 amino acids: CASSLGATQYF. In DNA form, the CDR3 reads TGTGCCAGCAGCTTGGGGGCGACCCAGTACTTC.